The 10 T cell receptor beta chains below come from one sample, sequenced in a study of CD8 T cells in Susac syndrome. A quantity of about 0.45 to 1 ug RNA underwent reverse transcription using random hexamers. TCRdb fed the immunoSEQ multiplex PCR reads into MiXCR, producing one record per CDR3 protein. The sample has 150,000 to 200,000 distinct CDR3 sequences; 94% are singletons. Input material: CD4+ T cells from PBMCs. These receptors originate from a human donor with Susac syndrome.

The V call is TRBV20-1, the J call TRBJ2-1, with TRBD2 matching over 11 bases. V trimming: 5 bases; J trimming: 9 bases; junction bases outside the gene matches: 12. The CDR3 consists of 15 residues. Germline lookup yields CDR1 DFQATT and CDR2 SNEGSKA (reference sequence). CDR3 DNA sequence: TGCAGTGCTGGCCCTCCCCTAGCGGGGGGTAGTGAGCAGTTCTTC. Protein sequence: CSAGPPLAGGSEQFF.

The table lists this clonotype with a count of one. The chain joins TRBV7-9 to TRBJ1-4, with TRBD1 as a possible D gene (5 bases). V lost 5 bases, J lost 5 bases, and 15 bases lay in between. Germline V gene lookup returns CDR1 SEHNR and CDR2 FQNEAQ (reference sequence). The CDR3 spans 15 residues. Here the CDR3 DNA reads TGTGCCAGCAGCACTCGGACACAACCGAATGAAAAACTGTTTTTT. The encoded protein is CASSTRTQPNEKLFF.

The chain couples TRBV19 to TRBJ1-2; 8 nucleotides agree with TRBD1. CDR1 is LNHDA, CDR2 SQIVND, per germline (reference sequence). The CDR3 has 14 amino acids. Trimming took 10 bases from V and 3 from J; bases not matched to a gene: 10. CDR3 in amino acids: CATRGARGHYGYTF. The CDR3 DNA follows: TGTGCCACAAGAGGGGCCAGGGGGCACTATGGCTACACCTTC.

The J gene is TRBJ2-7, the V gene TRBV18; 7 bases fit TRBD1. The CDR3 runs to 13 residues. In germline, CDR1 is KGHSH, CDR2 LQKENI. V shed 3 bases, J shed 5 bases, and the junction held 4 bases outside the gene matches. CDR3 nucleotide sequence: TGTGCCAGCTCACCTGGGACAGCCGACGAGCAGTACTTC. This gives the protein CASSPGTADEQYF.

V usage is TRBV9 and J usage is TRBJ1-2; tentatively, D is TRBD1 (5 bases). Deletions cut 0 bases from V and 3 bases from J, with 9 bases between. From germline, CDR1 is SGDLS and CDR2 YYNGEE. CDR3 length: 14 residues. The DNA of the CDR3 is TGTGCCAGCAGCGTAGATTGGGGGTACTATGGCTACACCTTC. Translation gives CASSVDWGYYGYTF. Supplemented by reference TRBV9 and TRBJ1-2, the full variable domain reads DSGVTQTPKHLITATGQRVTLRCSPRSGDLSVYWYQQSLDQGLQFLIQYYNGEERAKGNILERFSAQQFPDLHSELNLSSLELGDSALYFCASSVDWGYYGYTFGSGTRLTVV.

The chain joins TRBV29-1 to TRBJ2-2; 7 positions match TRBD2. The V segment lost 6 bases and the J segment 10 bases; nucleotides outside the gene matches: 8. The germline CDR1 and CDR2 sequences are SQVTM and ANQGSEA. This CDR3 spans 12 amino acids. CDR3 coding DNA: TGCAGCGTGACTAGCTCCGTTGAGGAGCTGTTTTTT. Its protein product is CSVTSSVEELFF.

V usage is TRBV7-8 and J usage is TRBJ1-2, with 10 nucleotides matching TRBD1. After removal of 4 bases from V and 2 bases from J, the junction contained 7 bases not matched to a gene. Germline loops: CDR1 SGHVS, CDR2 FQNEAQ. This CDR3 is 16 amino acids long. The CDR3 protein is CASSSKTGGANYGYTF. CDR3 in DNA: TGTGCCAGCAGCTCTAAGACAGGGGGCGCGAACTATGGCTACACCTTC.

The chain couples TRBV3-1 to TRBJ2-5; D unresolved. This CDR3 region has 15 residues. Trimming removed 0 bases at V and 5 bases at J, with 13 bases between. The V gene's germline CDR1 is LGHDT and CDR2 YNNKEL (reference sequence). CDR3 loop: CASSQDSGSGETQYF. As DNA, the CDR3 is TGTGCCAGCAGCCAAGATAGTGGGTCCGGGGAGACCCAGTACTTC.

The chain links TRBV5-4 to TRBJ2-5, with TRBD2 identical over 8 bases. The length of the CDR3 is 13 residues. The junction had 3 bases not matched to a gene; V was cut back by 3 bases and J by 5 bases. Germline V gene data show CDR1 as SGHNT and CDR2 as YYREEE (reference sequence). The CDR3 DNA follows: TGTGCCAGCAGCTCGCGGGGGGAGGAGACCCAGTACTTC. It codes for CASSSRGEETQYF.

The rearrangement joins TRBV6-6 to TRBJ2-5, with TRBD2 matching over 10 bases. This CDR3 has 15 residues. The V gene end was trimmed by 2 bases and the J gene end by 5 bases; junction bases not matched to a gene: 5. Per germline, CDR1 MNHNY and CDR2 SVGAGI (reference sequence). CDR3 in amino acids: CASSYSGGAGETQYF. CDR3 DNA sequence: TGTGCCAGCAGTTACAGCGGGGGGGCGGGTGAGACCCAGTACTTC.